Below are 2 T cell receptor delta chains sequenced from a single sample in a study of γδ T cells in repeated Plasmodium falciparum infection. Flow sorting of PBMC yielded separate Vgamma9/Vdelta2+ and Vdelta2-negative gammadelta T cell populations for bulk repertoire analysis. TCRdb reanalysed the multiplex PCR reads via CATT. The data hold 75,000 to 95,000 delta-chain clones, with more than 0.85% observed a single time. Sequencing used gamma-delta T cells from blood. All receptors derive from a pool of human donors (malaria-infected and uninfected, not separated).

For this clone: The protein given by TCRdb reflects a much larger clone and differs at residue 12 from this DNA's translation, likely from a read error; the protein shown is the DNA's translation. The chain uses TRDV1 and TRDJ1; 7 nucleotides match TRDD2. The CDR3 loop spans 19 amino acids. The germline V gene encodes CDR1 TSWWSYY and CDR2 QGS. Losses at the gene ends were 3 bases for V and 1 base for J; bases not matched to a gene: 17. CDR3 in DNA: TGTGCTCTTGGGGATAACCTGCCTTCCTCTTTTCGGTTCACCGATAAACTCATCTTT. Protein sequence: CALGDNLPSSFRFTDKLIF.

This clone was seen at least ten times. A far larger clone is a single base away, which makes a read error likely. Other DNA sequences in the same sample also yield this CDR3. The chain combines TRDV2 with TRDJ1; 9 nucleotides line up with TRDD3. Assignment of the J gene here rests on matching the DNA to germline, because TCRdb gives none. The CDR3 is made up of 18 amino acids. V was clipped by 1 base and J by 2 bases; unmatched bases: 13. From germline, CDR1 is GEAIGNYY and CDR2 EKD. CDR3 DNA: TGTGCCTGTGACACTTTGCAGCCACTGGGGGACGGGACCGATAAACTCATCTTT. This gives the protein CACDTLQPLGDGTDKLIF.